Each of the 2 T cell receptor beta chains below was sequenced from the same sample in a study of blood T cells in healthy people across ages. Through a sample-barcoded 5' primer and a J-beta primer mix, a second PCR was run for roughly 7 to 12 cycles. TCRdb re-analysed the 5' RACE reads in MiXCR, keeping a single row per CDR3 protein. The table records roughly 1.7 million distinct CDR3 sequences, 30% to 40% of them present only once. Material: blood. The receptors were gathered from a woman aged 25 to 39 in good health.

This rearrangement joins TRBV27 to TRBJ2-3, with D hard to call. Germline V gene lookup returns CDR1 MNHEY and CDR2 SMNVEV (reference sequence). The CDR3 is 18 residues long. V was cut by 5 bases and J by 0 bases, with 21 bases left in between. CDR3: CASSPPLVAVTSTDTQYF. CDR3 sequence (DNA): TGTGCCAGCAGTCCCCCGTTAGTAGCCGTCACTAGCACAGATACGCAGTATTTT.

The chain recombines TRBV5-1 with TRBJ2-1; D gene ambiguous. Germline-derived CDR1 and CDR2 are SGHRS and YFSETQ. The V and J ends lost 1 base and 10 bases respectively, with 15 bases between them. This CDR3 has 14 residues. CDR3: CASSLTTPAGEQFF. The CDR3, as DNA: TGCGCCAGCAGCTTGACGACACCCGCTGGGGAGCAGTTCTTC.